This T cell receptor beta chain was sequenced for a study of PD-L1 blockade in urothelial cancer. Only in-frame clones appear in the TCRdb table, and some are missing; sequencing was by immunoSEQ multiplex PCR. Of about 130,000 clones listed, around 84% are singletons. Germline CDR1 is SGHRS and CDR2 is YFSETQ. The CDR3 is made up of 14 amino acids. Trimming removed 0 bases from V and 4 bases from J; junction bases left unmatched: 3. Time point meaning: pretreatment peripheral blood. The chain has TRBV5-1 and TRBJ2-7; 8 positions match TRBD1. The source material was PBMCs, sampled around atezolizumab (anti-PD-L1) treatment. This receptor was identified in a man aged 50-59 years with urothelial cancer. The CDR3 DNA is TGCGCCAGCAGCTTGGGACAGGGGAGGTACGAGCAGTACTTC. Its translation is CASSLGQGRYEQYF.